Detailed here is one T cell receptor beta chain. Its antigen is not identified. Trimming stripped 4 bases from V and 3 bases from J, with 14 bases between. Germline V gene sequence: CDR1 DFQATT, CDR2 SNEGSKA (reference sequence). CDR3 length equals 14 residues. The study left out patients who had uncontrolled infection, other autoimmune disease, pregnancy or lactation. PBMCs were sourced from roughly 10 ml fresh peripheral blood. Template material for amplifying TCR beta CDR3 regions consisted of RNA transcripts. A set of HTBI primers served as the primers for a first-round RT-PCR of the TCR CDR3. TCRdb itself ran the multiplex PCR reads through MiXCR, one entry per CDR3 protein. The sample lists roughly 740,000 distinct CDR3 sequences, about 15% occurring once. This specimen belongs to a study of T cells in Graves' hyperthyroidism and ophthalmopathy. Study-level points and caveats: The model's output predicted ophthalmopathy at a median of roughly 6.9 months prior to onset.

The source of this sequence is a man between 18 and 29 years old with Graves' hyperthyroidism. The source material was blood. J is TRBJ2-3 and V is TRBV20-1; the D call may be TRBD1 or TRBD2 (5 bases each). CDR3 region: CSAKSWGRTDTQYF. For the CDR3, the DNA is TGCAGTGCTAAATCTTGGGGGAGAACAGATACGCAGTATTTT.